Below, 19 T cell receptor beta chains from the same sample are listed, as sequenced in a study of T cells in Graves' hyperthyroidism and ophthalmopathy. TCR beta CDR3 regions were amplified from RNA transcripts. RT-PCR in the first round (using the HTBI primer set) targeted the TCR CDR3. From the multiplex PCR reads, TCRdb called clonotypes with MiXCR, one entry per CDR3 protein. This sample yields about 600,000 distinct CDR3 sequences, of which more than 13% are seen a single time; about 7% belongs to the top ten. The specimen sequenced was blood. These receptors were taken from a woman aged 18-35 years with Graves' ophthalmopathy.

This clonotype was seen at least ten times. The junction differs from germline at one of its ends, possibly a read error. The genes are TRBV5-1 and TRBJ1-5; the D is unclear. CDR3 length: 14 amino acids. From germline, CDR1 is SGHRS and CDR2 YFSETQ. The CDR3 DNA sequence: TGTGCCAGCAGCTTGGCGGGGAGCAATCAGCCCCAGCATTTT. This translates into CASSLAGSNQPQHF.

The sample holds many counts of this clonotype. The V gene is TRBV12-3 or TRBV12-4, the J gene TRBJ2-1, with 10 bases lining up with TRBD2. The CDR3 runs 22 residues. V lost 1 base, J lost 0 bases, and 18 bases stayed unmatched. CDR3 DNA: TGTGCCAGCAGTTTAGAACCGGGACTAGCGCATGGTACAATGAGCTCCTACAATGAGCAGTTCTTC. This translates into CASSLEPGLAHGTMSSYNEQFF.

This clonotype was counted many times. This chain connects TRBV27 to TRBJ1-5; perhaps TRBD1 as D (5 bases). Trimming took 6 bases from V and 11 from J, leaving 20 bases between them. CDR3 length: 14 residues. Germline values: CDR1 MNHEY, CDR2 SMNVEV (reference sequence). The CDR3 loop reads CASSLNGATTTQHF. In DNA form, the CDR3 reads TGTGCCAGCAGCCTTAATGGGGCCACCACGACCCAGCATTTT.

In this sample, this clonotype turned up many times. The chain links TRBV11-3 to TRBJ2-5; TRBD1 agrees at 8 bases. Germline trimming cut 5 bases from V and 1 base from J; bases unmatched to any gene: 9. The CDR3 spans 16 residues. From germline, CDR1 is SGHNT and CDR2 YENEEA. The CDR3 sequence is CASSLTSGGGQETQYF. DNA of the CDR3: TGTGCCAGCAGCCTGACTTCAGGGGGCGGCCAAGAGACCCAGTACTTC.

This clonotype has at least ten counts. V usage is TRBV7-9 and J usage is TRBJ1-4, with D possibly matching TRBD1 (5 bases). The V gene lost 5 bases and the J gene lost 0 bases, with 19 bases spanning the gap. The CDR3 has 18 amino acids. Germline V gene lookup returns CDR1 SEHNR and CDR2 FQNEAQ (reference sequence). Here the CDR3 reads CASSSLRDGRATNEKLFF. For the CDR3, the DNA is TGTGCCAGCAGCAGCCTCCGGGACGGACGTGCAACTAATGAAAAACTGTTTTTT.

This clonotype was detected many times. The chain carries TRBV12-5 and TRBJ2-1; 13 nucleotides match TRBD2. Germline CDR1 LGHNT, CDR2 FRNRAP. The CDR3 contains 16 residues. Losses at the gene ends were 6 bases for V and 5 bases for J; bases not matched to a gene: 7. DNA for the CDR3: TGTGCTAGTGGCCTACTAGCGGGAGGGCCCCACAATGAGCAGTTCTTC. Residues: CASGLLAGGPHNEQFF. The full variable domain, completed using reference TRBV12-5 and TRBJ2-1, is DARVTQTPRHKVTEMGQEVTMRCQPILGHNTVFWYRQTMMQGLELLAYFRNRAPLDDSGMPKDRFSAEMPDATLATLKIQPSEPRDSAVYFCASGLLAGGPHNEQFFGPGTRLTVL.

A remark on this clonotype: A junction boundary mismatches the germline segment, possibly from a read error. This chain connects TRBV7-9 to TRBJ2-4; 8 bases match TRBD1. CDR3 size: 19 residues. The germline V gene encodes CDR1 SEHNR and CDR2 FQNEAQ (reference sequence). The CDR3 DNA follows: TGCGCCAGCAGCCAATCCCCGAGACAGGGGAGCGGGGCCAAAAACATTCAGTACTTC. Residues: CASSQSPRQGSGAKNIQYF.

Many counts were recorded for this clonotype. This chain connects TRBV30 to TRBJ1-5; 8 nucleotides line up with TRBD1. Germline V gives CDR1 GTSNPN, CDR2 SVGIG (reference sequence). The CDR3 is 13 residues long. Trimming at V came to 4 bases and at J to 4 bases, leaving 3 bases not matched to a gene. The DNA of the CDR3 is TGTGCCTGGAATCACAGGGGGAATCAGCCCCAGCATTTT. Translated, it gives CAWNHRGNQPQHF.

This clonotype has at least ten counts. The chain employs TRBV5-1 and TRBJ1-1, with 7 nucleotides matching TRBD1. The length of the CDR3 is 18 residues. CDR1 is SGHRS and CDR2 is YFSETQ in the germline V gene. V trimming: 0 bases; J trimming: 3 bases; junction bases outside the gene matches: 14. The CDR3 loop is CASSLETRDRVWYTEAFF. CDR3 DNA: TGCGCCAGCAGCTTGGAAACCCGGGACAGAGTATGGTACACTGAAGCTTTCTTT.

This rearrangement joins TRBV9 to TRBJ1-5; a possible D gene is TRBD1 (6 bases). Germline assignment: CDR1 SGDLS and CDR2 YYNGEE. CDR3 length: 16 residues. Trimming removed 2 bases at V and 5 bases at J, with 17 bases between. The DNA of the CDR3 is TGTGCCAGCAGCGTCGGATCCGGGAGGGGGGATCAGCCCCAGCATTTT. This encodes CASSVGSGRGDQPQHF.

This clonotype was seen repeatedly, ten times or more. The chain joins TRBV28 to TRBJ1-3; a weak D match, TRBD1 (6 bases). The CDR3 covers 14 residues. Germline values: CDR1 MDHEN, CDR2 SYDVKM. V gave up 5 bases and J gave up 3 bases, with 11 bases separating them. CDR3 nucleotide sequence: TGTGCCAGCAGTACCCAGGGGATTGGAAACACCATATATTTT. Residues: CASSTQGIGNTIYF.

This clonotype was seen repeatedly, ten times or more. The chain is built from TRBV6-1 and TRBJ2-2; 8 bases are a match to TRBD1. Germline loops: CDR1 MNHNS, CDR2 SASEGT. The junction had 7 bases not matched to a gene; V was cut back by 0 bases and J by 4 bases. This CDR3 has 17 residues. The CDR3 DNA is TGTGCCAGCAGTGAAGCGACGACAGGGGACCCCACCGGGGAGCTGTTTTTT. Protein: CASSEATTGDPTGELFF.

The sample holds a few counts of this clonotype. The V call is TRBV2, the J call TRBJ1-1, with a possible D match to TRBD1 (5 bases). CDR3 length: 17 amino acids. Germline loops: CDR1 SNHLY, CDR2 FYNNEI. V was pared by 0 bases and J by 0 bases, with 14 bases between. CDR3 DNA sequence: TGTGCCAGCAGTGAAGCGTCGTGGGGCGTAATGAACACTGAAGCTTTCTTT. Translation gives CASSEASWGVMNTEAFF. Full variable domain (rest looked up from reference TRBV2 and TRBJ1-1): EPEVTQTPSHQVTQMGQEVILRCVPISNHLYFYWYRQILGQKVEFLVSFYNNEISEKSEIFDDQFSVERPDGSNFTLKIRSTKLEDSAMYFCASSEASWGVMNTEAFFGQGTRLTVV.

This clonotype was detected many times. The V and J genes are TRBV12-3 or TRBV12-4 and TRBJ1-1; D perhaps matches TRBD1 (5 bases). The CDR3 covers 13 residues. Trimming removed 7 bases from V and 6 bases from J, with 15 bases in between. CDR3 sequence reads: CASKLGAASEAFF. Written as DNA, the CDR3 is TGTGCCAGCAAGCTAGGGGCGGCCTCTGAAGCTTTCTTT.

The chain employs TRBV20-1 and TRBJ2-1; D may be TRBD1 or TRBD2 (5 bases each). Germline CDR1 reads DFQATT; CDR2 reads SNEGSKA (reference sequence). Trimming removed 5 bases at V and 7 bases at J, with 15 bases between. There are 13 residues in the CDR3. CDR3 in DNA: TGCAGTGCTCCCGTCGGGACGAAAAATGAGCAGTTCTTC. This sequence encodes CSAPVGTKNEQFF.

This chain joins TRBV7-9 and TRBJ1-2; D is ambiguous. Germline CDR1 SEHNR, CDR2 FQNEAQ (reference sequence). The ends were cut back, 3 bases at V and 8 bases at J, with 7 bases in the middle. The CDR3 spans 11 residues. DNA for the CDR3: TGTGCCAGCAGCTTGGCTTTGGGCTACACCTTC. It specifies CASSLALGYTF.

This clonotype has ten or more counts. This rearrangement joins TRBV6-1 to TRBJ1-1; D call uncertain. CDR1 and CDR2 (germline): MNHNS, SASEGT. This CDR3 is built from 14 residues. The V end lost 5 bases, the J end lost 4 bases, and 14 bases lay between the germline ends. The chain's CDR3 is CASSPWSQSTEAFF. In nucleotides, the CDR3 is TGTGCCAGCAGTCCTTGGAGCCAGTCCACTGAAGCTTTCTTT.

There are many counts of this clonotype. The J gene is TRBJ2-1, the V gene TRBV25-1; 9 bases are shared with TRBD2. V lost 4 bases and J lost 9; bases outside the gene matches: 34. The CDR3 runs 23 residues. Per germline, CDR1 MGHDK and CDR2 SYGVNS. The CDR3 spells CASSVVPRPKRGRAEKKTGEQFF. The CDR3 bases are TGTGCCAGCAGTGTTGTACCCAGACCCAAGCGCGGGAGGGCCGAGAAAAAGACGGGTGAGCAGTTCTTC.

This clonotype showed up many times. The chain joins TRBV6-1 to TRBJ2-3, with TRBD2 matching 7 bases. Unmatched junction bases numbered 13, after V lost 5 bases and J lost 2 bases. CDR3 length equals 17 residues. The germline CDR1 and CDR2 sequences are MNHNS and SASEGT. CDR3 sequence reads: CASSREGSGTYTDTQYF. Written as DNA, the CDR3 is TGTGCCAGCAGTCGCGAGGGGAGCGGGACTTACACAGATACGCAGTATTTT.